The 19 T cell receptor beta chains reported below all come from one sample, sequenced in a study of blood T cells in healthy people across ages. Using a J-beta primer mix together with a sample-barcoded 5' primer, a second PCR was run for roughly 6 to 12 cycles. MiXCR was run by TCRdb on the 5' RACE reads, yielding one entry per CDR3 protein. The sample lists over a million distinct CDR3 sequences, approximately 43% occurring once. Specimen: blood. The origin of the receptors is a woman younger than 35 in good health.

DNA for the CDR3: TGCAGTGTTTTGGGACTAGCGATCTACGAGCAGTACTTC. Its translation is CSVLGLAIYEQYF. The chain carries TRBV20-1 and TRBJ2-7; TRBD2 aligns across 10 bases. V gave up 7 bases and J gave up 3 bases; unmatched junction bases: 6. The germline CDR1 and CDR2 sequences are DFQATT and SNEGSKA (reference sequence). This CDR3 has 13 residues.

This clonotype was detected only a few times. The V call is TRBV7-9, the J call TRBJ2-5; TRBD2 agrees at 13 bases. Trimming took 8 bases from V and 2 from J; bases not matched to a gene: 5. Germline CDR1 SEHNR, CDR2 FQNEAQ (reference sequence). The CDR3 consists of 15 residues. In nucleotides, the CDR3 is TGTGCCAGCCGTATGGGACTAGCGGGACAAGAGACCCAGTACTTC. Amino acids: CASRMGLAGQETQYF.

The chain combines TRBV12-3 or TRBV12-4 with TRBJ2-3, with a possible D match to TRBD2 (6 bases). CDR3 length: 14 residues. V shed 7 bases and J shed 1 base, with 12 bases lying between them. The CDR3 DNA sequence: TGTGCCAGCACCATAGCGGAGGGCACAGATACGCAGTATTTT. This gives the protein CASTIAEGTDTQYF.

Points on this clonotype: The junction departs from germline at one end; a sequencing error may be responsible. The V gene is TRBV5-1, the J gene TRBJ2-3, with 8 bases identical to TRBD1. CDR3 length: 15 amino acids. Germline CDR1 and CDR2: SGHRS and YFSETQ. This CDR3 reads CDSSLGQASTDTQYF. The CDR3 DNA reads as TGCGACAGCAGCTTGGGACAGGCTAGCACAGATACGCAGTATTTT. Supplemented by reference TRBV5-1 and TRBJ2-3, the full variable domain reads KAGVTQTPRYLIKTRGQQVTLSCSPISGHRSVSWYQQTPGQGLQFLFEYFSETQRNKGNFPGRFSGRQFSNSRSEMNVSTLELGDSALYLCDSSLGQASTDTQYFGPGTRLTVL.

The rearrangement joins TRBV20-1 to TRBJ2-7; 8 bases agree with TRBD2. The CDR3 length is 13 residues. Germline loops: CDR1 DFQATT, CDR2 SNEGSKA (reference sequence). V lost 3 bases and J lost 7; bases outside the gene matches: 8. CDR3 nucleotide sequence: TGCAGTGCTAGGCCGACTAGCGCGTATGAGCAGTACTTC. It encodes CSARPTSAYEQYF.

As DNA, the CDR3 is TGCGCCAGCCGTCAAACGAGGGATCCCTATGGCTACACCTTC. Translation gives CASRQTRDPYGYTF. The chain combines TRBV5-1 with TRBJ1-2; D is undetermined. Trimming removed 7 bases from V and 4 bases from J, with 17 bases in between. The CDR3 is 14 amino acids. The V gene's germline CDR1 is SGHRS and CDR2 YFSETQ.

This clonotype showed up many times. CDR3 protein: CASSLAGTEAYEQYF. Here the CDR3 DNA reads TGTGCCAGCAGCTTAGCGGGGACAGAGGCCTACGAGCAGTACTTC. V is TRBV7-2 and J is TRBJ2-7; TRBD1 aligns across 7 bases. The CDR3 is 15 residues long. J lost 2 bases, V lost 0 bases, and 4 bases had no gene match. CDR1 and CDR2 (germline): SGHTA, FQGNSA. The variable domain in full, with the rest retrieved from reference TRBV7-2 and TRBJ2-7, is GAGVSQSPSNKVTEKGKDVELRCDPISGHTALYWYRQSLGQGLEFLIYFQGNSAPDKSGLPSDRFSAERTGGSVSTLTIQRTQQEDSAVYLCASSLAGTEAYEQYFGPGTRLTVT.

The rearrangement joins TRBV11-2 to TRBJ1-1; the match to TRBD1 covers 8 bases. Germline CDR1 reads SGHAT; CDR2 reads FQNNGV. The junction had 3 bases not matched to a gene; V was cut back by 3 bases and J by 6 bases. The CDR3 runs to 13 residues. CDR3 sequence reads: CASSFGQGAEAFF. The CDR3, as DNA: TGTGCCAGCAGCTTCGGACAGGGAGCTGAAGCTTTCTTT.

The chain is built from TRBV2 and TRBJ2-5; D not certain. V lost 7 bases, J lost 1 base, and 10 bases lay in between. CDR3 length: 13 amino acids. Germline V lookup: CDR1 SNHLY, CDR2 FYNNEI. The CDR3: CASNARTQETQYF. CDR3 DNA sequence: TGTGCCAGCAATGCCCGGACCCAAGAGACCCAGTACTTC.

This chain connects TRBV4-3 to TRBJ2-3; weak D call: TRBD1 (7 bases). Trimming left V 1 base short and J 14 bases short, with 16 bases between. Germline values: CDR1 LGHNA, CDR2 YSLEER. The CDR3 has 13 residues. CDR3 sequence: CASSQAGGQPMYF. DNA of the CDR3: TGCGCCAGCAGCCAAGCCGGGGGACAGCCGATGTATTTT.

V is TRBV4-2 and J is TRBJ1-6, with D unclear. Trimming cost V 0 bases and J 4 bases, with 13 bases left between them. CDR3 length: 17 residues. CDR1 and CDR2 (germline): LGHNA, YNFKEQ. CDR3 residues: CASSQDRPGEYNSPLHF. The CDR3 DNA reads as TGTGCCAGCAGCCAAGACCGACCTGGGGAGTATAATTCACCCCTCCACTTT.

The CDR3 here is CASHADRSIYGYTF. The CDR3 DNA is TGTGCCAGCCACGCAGACAGGAGCATCTATGGCTACACCTTC. The chain combines TRBV19 with TRBJ1-2; TRBD1 might be the D (6 bases). V shed 9 bases and J shed 4 bases, with 18 bases lying between them. CDR3 length: 14 residues. Germline-derived CDR1 and CDR2 are LNHDA and SQIVND (reference sequence).

This clonotype was observed a handful of times. The gene calls are TRBV28 and TRBJ1-2; D uncertain. Trimming took off 6 bases at V and 5 bases at J, with 10 bases between the two ends. Looked up from germline, CDR1 is MDHEN and CDR2 is SYDVKM. The CDR3 length is 12 residues. The CDR3 sequence is CASSQGMYGYTF. The CDR3 bases are TGTGCCAGCAGCCAAGGGATGTATGGCTACACCTTC.

Details on this clonotype: One junction end disagrees with the germline gene, perhaps due to a read error. V gene TRBV20-1 combines with J gene TRBJ2-1, with D perhaps TRBD2 (6 bases). This CDR3 region has 15 residues. The germline V gene encodes CDR1 DFQATT and CDR2 SNEGSKA (reference sequence). Written as DNA, the CDR3 is TGCAGTGCTAGAGTCGGTAGCGGATACTACAATGAGCAGGTCTTC. This codes for CSARVGSGYYNEQVF.

The chain carries TRBV20-1 and TRBJ1-2; 9 bases map to TRBD1. Germline V gives CDR1 DFQATT, CDR2 SNEGSKA (reference sequence). Germline trimming cut 4 bases from V and 9 bases from J; bases unmatched to any gene: 6. The CDR3 runs to 12 residues. In nucleotides, the CDR3 is TGCAGTGCTAAGATCGGGACAGGGAGCTACACCTTC. This sequence encodes CSAKIGTGSYTF.

The V and J genes are TRBV4-3 and TRBJ1-3, with TRBD1 as a possible D gene (5 bases). Per germline, CDR1 LGHNA and CDR2 YSLEER. The CDR3 is 14 amino acids. V gave up 1 base and J gave up 7 bases, with 11 bases separating them. CDR3 nucleotides: TGCGCCAGCAGCCAAGTGGGGCTCGGGAACACCATATATTTT. This sequence encodes CASSQVGLGNTIYF.

This chain joins TRBV19 and TRBJ1-1; TRBD1 is a possible D gene (6 bases). This CDR3 region has 16 residues. V was trimmed by 7 bases and J by 0 bases, leaving 18 bases between them. Germline CDR1 reads LNHDA; CDR2 reads SQIVND (reference sequence). The CDR3: CASTNTGNNMNTEAFF. The CDR3 DNA follows: TGTGCCAGTACCAACACAGGGAATAATATGAACACTGAAGCTTTCTTT. Full variable domain (rest looked up from reference TRBV19 and TRBJ1-1): DGGITQSPKYLFRKEGQNVTLSCEQNLNHDAMYWYRQDPGQGLRLIYYSQIVNDFQKGDIAEGYSVSREKKESFPLTVTSAQKNPTAFYLCASTNTGNNMNTEAFFGQGTRLTVV.

This clonotype was seen a few times. The rearrangement uses TRBV24-1 and TRBJ2-7, with TRBD1 matching 11 bases. V lost 3 bases and J lost 6; bases outside the gene matches: 15. The CDR3 loop spans 18 amino acids. Looked up from germline, CDR1 is KGHDR and CDR2 is SFDVKD. The CDR3 nucleotides read TGTGCCACCAGTGATCCCGGGACAGGGGGATTTGGTTCGCGCGAGCAGTACTTC. It is translated as CATSDPGTGGFGSREQYF.

The rearrangement uses TRBV20-1 and TRBJ2-3; D may be TRBD2 (6 bases). Per the germline V gene, CDR1 is DFQATT and CDR2 is SNEGSKA (reference sequence). Trimming stripped 3 bases from V and 5 bases from J, with 9 bases between. This CDR3 has 12 residues. The CDR3, as DNA: TGCAGTGCTAGCAAAGCGGGAGATACGCAGTATTTT. It is translated as CSASKAGDTQYF.